Listed below are T cell receptor beta chains from one sample, sequenced in a study of blood T cell repertoires in COVID-19. Clones were read by immunoSEQ multiplex PCR, and TCRdb kept only the in-frame ones, dropping some. Of approximately 300,000 clones listed, about 88% were seen once; the top ten hold 2.6%. Sequencing input: PBMCs or T cells enriched from blood (not recorded which). The receptors stem from a man in his sixties who had recovered from COVID-19. The CDR3 runs from the conserved cysteine through the conserved F or W. A D gene is named only where the DNA matches it firmly. Clone size is not always given. Where it is, it says once, few, many or a class for expanded clones.

CASSEGQNTGELFF	NA	TRBV5-1	TRBJ2-2	NA
CASSFATGGKNEQYF	TRBD1	TRBV7-9	TRBJ2-7	few
CASSILATGELFF	NA	TRBV19	TRBJ2-2	NA
CASSRTWTGSGANVLTF	TRBD1	TRBV2	TRBJ2-6	NA
CASSERSGGDNEQFF	TRBD2	TRBV2	TRBJ2-1	NA
CASSLEVWPTLNSPLHF	NA	TRBV11-2	TRBJ1-6	NA
CAWSNGGVVLFF	NA	TRBV30	TRBJ1-4	NA
CASSPTGTTNEKLFF	NA	TRBV7-9	TRBJ1-4	NA
CASSQDWGPFNSPLHF	NA	TRBV4-3	TRBJ1-6	NA
CATSRDIVAGGEDTQYF	TRBD2	TRBV15	TRBJ2-3	once
CASSYLQGGYEQYF	NA	TRBV27	TRBJ2-7	NA
CASSELGPKVNTGELFF	NA	TRBV6-1	TRBJ2-2	once
CASSSGGPVLDYTF	NA	TRBV5-1	TRBJ1-2	NA
CASSLAGGGQPDNEQFF	NA	TRBV5-1	TRBJ2-1	once
CASSPGGNDEQYF	NA	TRBV7-3	TRBJ2-7	NA